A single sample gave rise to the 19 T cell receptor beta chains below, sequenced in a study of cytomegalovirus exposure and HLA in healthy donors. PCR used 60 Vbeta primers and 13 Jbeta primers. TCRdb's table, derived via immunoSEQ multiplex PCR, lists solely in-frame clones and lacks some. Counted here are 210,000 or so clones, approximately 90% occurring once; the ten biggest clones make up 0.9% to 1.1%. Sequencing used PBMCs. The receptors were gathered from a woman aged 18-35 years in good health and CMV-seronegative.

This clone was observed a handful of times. The CDR3 nucleotides read TGCGCCAGCAGCCTTTCGGAGGGTCGACTCGCCGGGGAGCTGTTTTTT. Protein product: CASSLSEGRLAGELFF. V usage is TRBV4-1 and J usage is TRBJ2-2, with D tentatively TRBD2 (6 bases). V dropped 4 bases and J dropped 6 bases, with 18 bases sitting between them. CDR3 size: 16 residues. Germline CDR1 reads MGHRA; CDR2 reads YSYEKL.

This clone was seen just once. CDR3 nucleotide sequence: TGTGCCAGCAGGGCGGCGGGGGCCCAGCCCCAGCATTTT. This encodes CASRAAGAQPQHF. The genes are TRBV6-1 and TRBJ1-5; TRBD1 might be the D (6 bases). V lost 6 bases, J lost 7 bases, and 13 bases lay in between. The CDR3 sequence is 13 residues long. From germline, CDR1 is MNHNS and CDR2 SASEGT.

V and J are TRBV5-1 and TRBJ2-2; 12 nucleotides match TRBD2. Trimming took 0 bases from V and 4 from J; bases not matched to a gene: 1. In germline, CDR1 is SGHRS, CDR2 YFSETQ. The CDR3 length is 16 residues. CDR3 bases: TGCGCCAGCAGCTTGGCTAGCGGGAGGGCCACCGGGGAGCTGTTTTTT. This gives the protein CASSLASGRATGELFF.

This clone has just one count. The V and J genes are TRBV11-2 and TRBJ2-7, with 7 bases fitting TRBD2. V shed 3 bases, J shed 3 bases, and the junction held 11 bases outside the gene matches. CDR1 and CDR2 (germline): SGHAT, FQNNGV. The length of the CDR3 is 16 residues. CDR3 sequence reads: CASSLGPPSGFYEQYF. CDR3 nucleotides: TGTGCCAGCAGCTTGGGGCCGCCTAGCGGCTTCTACGAGCAGTACTTC.

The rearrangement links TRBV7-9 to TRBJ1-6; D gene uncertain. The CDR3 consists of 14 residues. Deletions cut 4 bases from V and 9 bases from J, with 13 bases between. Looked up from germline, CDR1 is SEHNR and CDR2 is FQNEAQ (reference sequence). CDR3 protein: CASSSVQAVSPLHF. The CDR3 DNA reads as TGTGCCAGCAGCTCTGTCCAGGCAGTTTCACCCCTCCACTTT.

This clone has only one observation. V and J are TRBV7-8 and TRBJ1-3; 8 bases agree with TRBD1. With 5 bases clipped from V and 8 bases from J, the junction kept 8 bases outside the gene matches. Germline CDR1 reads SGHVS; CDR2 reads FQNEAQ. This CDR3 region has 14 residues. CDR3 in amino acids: CASSPDRDMDTIYF. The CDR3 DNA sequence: TGTGCCAGCAGCCCGGACAGGGATATGGACACCATATATTTT.

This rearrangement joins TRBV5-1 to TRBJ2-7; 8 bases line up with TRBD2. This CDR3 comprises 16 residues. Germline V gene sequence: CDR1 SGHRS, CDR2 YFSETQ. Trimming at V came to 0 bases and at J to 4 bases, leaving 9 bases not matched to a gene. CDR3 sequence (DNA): TGCGCCAGCAGCTTGGTACCGGGAGGGCGAGTTTACGAGCAGTACTTC. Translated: CASSLVPGGRVYEQYF.

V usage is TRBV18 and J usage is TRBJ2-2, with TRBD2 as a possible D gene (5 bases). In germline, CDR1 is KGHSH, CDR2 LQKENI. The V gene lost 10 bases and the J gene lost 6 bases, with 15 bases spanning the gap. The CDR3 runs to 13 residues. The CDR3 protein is CATSNRGSGELFF. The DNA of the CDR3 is TGTGCCACCTCTAACCGGGGTTCCGGGGAGCTGTTTTTT.

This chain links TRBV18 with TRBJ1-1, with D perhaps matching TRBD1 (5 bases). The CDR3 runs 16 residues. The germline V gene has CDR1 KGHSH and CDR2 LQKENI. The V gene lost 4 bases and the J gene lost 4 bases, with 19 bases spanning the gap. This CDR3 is CASSQTWGLYGTEAFF. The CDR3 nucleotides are TGTGCCAGCTCACAAACATGGGGACTTTACGGCACTGAAGCTTTCTTT.

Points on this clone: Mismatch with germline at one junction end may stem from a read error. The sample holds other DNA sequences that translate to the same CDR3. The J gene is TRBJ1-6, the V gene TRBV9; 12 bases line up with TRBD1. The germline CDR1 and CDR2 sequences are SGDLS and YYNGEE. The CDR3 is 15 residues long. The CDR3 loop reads CASSVGTGGSSPLHF. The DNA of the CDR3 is TGCGCCAGCAGCGTAGGGACAGGGGGCAGTTCACCCCTCCACTTT.

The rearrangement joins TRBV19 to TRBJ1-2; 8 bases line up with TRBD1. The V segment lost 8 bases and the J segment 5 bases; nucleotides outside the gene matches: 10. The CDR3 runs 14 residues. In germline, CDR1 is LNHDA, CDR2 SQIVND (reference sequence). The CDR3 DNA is TGTGCCAGTCGCCGACAGGGGAATTGGTATGGCTACACCTTC. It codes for CASRRQGNWYGYTF.

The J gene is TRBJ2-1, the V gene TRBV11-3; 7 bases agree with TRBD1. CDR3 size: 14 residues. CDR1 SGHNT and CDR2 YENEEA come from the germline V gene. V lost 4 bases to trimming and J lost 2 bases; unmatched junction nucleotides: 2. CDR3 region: CASSWTGTYNEQFF. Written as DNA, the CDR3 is TGTGCCAGCAGCTGGACAGGCACCTACAATGAGCAGTTCTTC. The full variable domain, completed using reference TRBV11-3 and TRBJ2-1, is EAGVVQSPRYKIIEKKQPVAFWCNPISGHNTLYWYLQNLGQGPELLIRYENEEAVDDSQLPKDRFSAERLKGVDSTLKIQPAELGDSAVYLCASSWTGTYNEQFFGPGTRLTVL.

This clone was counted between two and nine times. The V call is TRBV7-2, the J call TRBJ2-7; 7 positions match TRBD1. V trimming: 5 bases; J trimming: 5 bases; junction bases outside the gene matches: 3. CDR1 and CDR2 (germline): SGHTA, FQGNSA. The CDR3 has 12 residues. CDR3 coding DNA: TGTGCCAGCAGCCTCGGGACAGACGAGCAGTACTTC. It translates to CASSLGTDEQYF.

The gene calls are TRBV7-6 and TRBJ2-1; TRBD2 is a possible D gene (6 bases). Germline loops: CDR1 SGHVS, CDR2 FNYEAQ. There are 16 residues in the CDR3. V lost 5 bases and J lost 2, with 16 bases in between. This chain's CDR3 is CASSPRLAPAYNEQFF. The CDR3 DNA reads TGTGCCAGCAGCCCCCGCCTAGCGCCGGCCTACAATGAGCAGTTCTTC.

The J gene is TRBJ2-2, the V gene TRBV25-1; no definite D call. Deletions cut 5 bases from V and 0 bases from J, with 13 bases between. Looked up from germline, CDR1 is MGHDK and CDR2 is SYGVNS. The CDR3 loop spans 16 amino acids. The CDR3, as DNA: TGTGCCAGCAGTAAGTCCCCTATAGCGAACACCGGGGAGCTGTTTTTT. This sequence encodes CASSKSPIANTGELFF.

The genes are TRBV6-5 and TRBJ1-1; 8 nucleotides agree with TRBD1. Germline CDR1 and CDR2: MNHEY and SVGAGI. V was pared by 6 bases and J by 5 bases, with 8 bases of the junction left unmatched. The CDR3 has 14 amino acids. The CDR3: CASREGQGWTEAFF. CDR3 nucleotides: TGTGCCAGCAGGGAAGGACAGGGCTGGACTGAAGCTTTCTTT.

This CDR3 is CASRSDSFNTGELFF. The CDR3, as DNA: TGTGCAAGTCGCTCGGACAGCTTTAACACCGGGGAGCTGTTTTTT. The rearrangement uses TRBV12-2 and TRBJ2-2; the table's D call, TRBD1, was not checked against the DNA. TRBV12-2 counts as a pseudogene. The CDR3 sequence is 15 residues long.

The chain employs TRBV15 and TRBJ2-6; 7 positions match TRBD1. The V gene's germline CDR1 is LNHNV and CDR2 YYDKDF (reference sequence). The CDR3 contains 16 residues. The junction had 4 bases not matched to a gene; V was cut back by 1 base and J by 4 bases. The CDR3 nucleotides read TGTGCCACCAGCAGAGGCAAGGGGGCCGGGGCCAACGTCCTGACTTTC. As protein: CATSRGKGAGANVLTF.

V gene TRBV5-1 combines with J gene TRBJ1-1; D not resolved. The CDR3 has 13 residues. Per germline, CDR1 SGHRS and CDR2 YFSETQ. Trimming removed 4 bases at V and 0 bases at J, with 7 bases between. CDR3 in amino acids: CASSPGVNTEAFF. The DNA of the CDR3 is TGCGCCAGCAGCCCCGGAGTGAACACTGAAGCTTTCTTT.